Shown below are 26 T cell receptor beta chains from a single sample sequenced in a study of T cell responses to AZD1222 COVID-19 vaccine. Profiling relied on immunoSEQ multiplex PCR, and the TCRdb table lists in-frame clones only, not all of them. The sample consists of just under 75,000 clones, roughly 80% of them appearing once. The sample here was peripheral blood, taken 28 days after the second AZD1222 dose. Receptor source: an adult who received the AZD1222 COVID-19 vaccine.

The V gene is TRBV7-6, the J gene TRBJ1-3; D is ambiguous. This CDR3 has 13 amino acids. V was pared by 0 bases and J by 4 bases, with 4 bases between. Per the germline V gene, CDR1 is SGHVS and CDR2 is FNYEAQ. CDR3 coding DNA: TGTGCCAGCAGCTTAGCACAGGGAAACACCATATATTTT. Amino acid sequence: CASSLAQGNTIYF. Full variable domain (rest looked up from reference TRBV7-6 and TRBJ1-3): GAGVSQSPRYKVTKRGQDVALRCDPISGHVSLYWYRQALGQGPEFLTYFNYEAQQDKSGLPNDRFSAERPEGSISTLTIQRTEQRDSAMYRCASSLAQGNTIYFGEGSWLTVV.

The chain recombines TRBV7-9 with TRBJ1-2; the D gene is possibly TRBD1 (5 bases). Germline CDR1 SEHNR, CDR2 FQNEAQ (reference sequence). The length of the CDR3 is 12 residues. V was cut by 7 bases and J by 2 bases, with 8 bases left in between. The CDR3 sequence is CASTGQNYGYTF. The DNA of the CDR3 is TGTGCCAGCACGGGGCAAAACTATGGCTACACCTTC.

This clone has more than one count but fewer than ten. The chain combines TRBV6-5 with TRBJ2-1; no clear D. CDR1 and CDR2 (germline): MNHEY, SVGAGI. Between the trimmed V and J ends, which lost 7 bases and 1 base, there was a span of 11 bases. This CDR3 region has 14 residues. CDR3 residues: CASKPDLSYNEQFF. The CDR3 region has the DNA TGTGCCAGCAAACCCGACCTTTCCTACAATGAGCAGTTCTTC.

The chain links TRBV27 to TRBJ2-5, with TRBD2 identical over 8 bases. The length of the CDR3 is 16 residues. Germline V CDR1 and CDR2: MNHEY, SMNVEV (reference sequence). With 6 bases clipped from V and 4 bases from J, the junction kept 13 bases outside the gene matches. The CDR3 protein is CASSPLGAGGRETQYF. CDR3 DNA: TGTGCCAGCAGCCCACTGGGGGCGGGGGGAAGAGAGACCCAGTACTTC.

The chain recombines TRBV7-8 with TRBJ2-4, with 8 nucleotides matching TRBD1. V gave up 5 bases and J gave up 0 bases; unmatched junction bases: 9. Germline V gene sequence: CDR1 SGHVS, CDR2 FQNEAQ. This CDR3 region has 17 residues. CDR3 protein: CASSLWSQGAAKNIQYF. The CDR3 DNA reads TGTGCCAGCAGCCTCTGGAGCCAGGGGGCAGCCAAAAACATTCAGTACTTC.

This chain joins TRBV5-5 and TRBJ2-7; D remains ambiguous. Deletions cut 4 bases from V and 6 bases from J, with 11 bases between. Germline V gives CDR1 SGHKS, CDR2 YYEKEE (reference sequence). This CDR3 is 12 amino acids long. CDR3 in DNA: TGTGCCAGCAGCACACAGACCGGCGAGCAGTACTTC. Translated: CASSTQTGEQYF.

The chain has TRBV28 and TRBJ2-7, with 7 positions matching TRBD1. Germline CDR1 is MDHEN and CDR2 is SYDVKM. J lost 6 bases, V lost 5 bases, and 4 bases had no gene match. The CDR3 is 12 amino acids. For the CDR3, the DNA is TGTGCCAGCAGTGTAGACAGGGTCGAGCAGTACTTC. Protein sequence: CASSVDRVEQYF. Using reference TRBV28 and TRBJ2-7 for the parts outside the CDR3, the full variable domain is DVKVTQSSRYLVKRTGEKVFLECVQDMDHENMFWYRQDPGLGLRLIYFSYDVKMKEKGDIPEGYSVSREKKERFSLILESASTNQTSMYLCASSVDRVEQYFGPGTRLTVT.

The CDR3 loop is CASSFPFSGSVNEQFF. The CDR3 region has the DNA TGTGCCAGCAGCTTTCCGTTTAGCGGGAGTGTCAATGAGCAGTTCTTC. The chain combines TRBV7-9 with TRBJ2-1; 9 bases map to TRBD2. Germline V lookup: CDR1 SEHNR, CDR2 FQNEAQ (reference sequence). The CDR3 has 16 residues. V lost 3 bases, J lost 6 bases, and 9 bases stayed unmatched.

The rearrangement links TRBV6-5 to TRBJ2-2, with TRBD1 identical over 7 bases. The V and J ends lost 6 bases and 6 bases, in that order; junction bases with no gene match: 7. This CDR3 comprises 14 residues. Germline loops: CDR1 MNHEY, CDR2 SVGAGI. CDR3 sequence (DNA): TGTGCCAGCAGCAAAGGGACAGACGCCGGGGAGCTGTTTTTT. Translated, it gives CASSKGTDAGELFF.

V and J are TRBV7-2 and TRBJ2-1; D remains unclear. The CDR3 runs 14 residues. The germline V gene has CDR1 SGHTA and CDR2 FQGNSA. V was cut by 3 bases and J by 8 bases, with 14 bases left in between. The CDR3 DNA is TGTGCCAGCAGCTTCGGCCGTGGGATCGATGAGCAGTTCTTC. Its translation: CASSFGRGIDEQFF. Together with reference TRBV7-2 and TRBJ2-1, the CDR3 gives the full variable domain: GAGVSQSPSNKVTEKGKDVELRCDPISGHTALYWYRQSLGQGLEFLIYFQGNSAPDKSGLPSDRFSAERTGGSVSTLTIQRTQQEDSAVYLCASSFGRGIDEQFFGPGTRLTVL.

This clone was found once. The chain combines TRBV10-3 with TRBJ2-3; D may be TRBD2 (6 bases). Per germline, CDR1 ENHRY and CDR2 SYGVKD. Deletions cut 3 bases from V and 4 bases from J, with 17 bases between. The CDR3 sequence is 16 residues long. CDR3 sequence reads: CAISDPGDSLADTQYF. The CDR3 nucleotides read TGTGCCATCAGTGACCCCGGGGACTCTCTGGCAGATACGCAGTATTTT.

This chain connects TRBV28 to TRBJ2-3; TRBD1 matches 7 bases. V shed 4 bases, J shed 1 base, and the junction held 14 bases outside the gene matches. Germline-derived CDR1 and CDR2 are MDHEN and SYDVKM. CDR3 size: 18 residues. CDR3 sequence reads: CASSSGTVYSWGTDTQYF. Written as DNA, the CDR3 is TGTGCCAGCAGTTCCGGGACAGTCTATTCTTGGGGCACAGATACGCAGTATTTT.

The CDR3 DNA reads as TGTGCCTGGAGTTCGGAGGTTGTCTACGAGCAGTACTTC. Translated: CAWSSEVVYEQYF. V usage is TRBV30 and J usage is TRBJ2-7, with D possibly being TRBD2 (5 bases). The CDR3 is made up of 13 amino acids. Germline V CDR1 and CDR2: GTSNPN, SVGIG (reference sequence). V lost 2 bases to trimming and J lost 3 bases, with 11 bases between them.

The CDR3 reads CASGAGQPNEKLFF. The CDR3 DNA reads as TGTGCCAGCGGGGCAGGACAACCTAATGAAAAACTGTTTTTT. The chain joins TRBV28 to TRBJ1-4, with a tentative D call TRBD1 (5 bases). Germline V gene sequence: CDR1 MDHEN, CDR2 SYDVKM. V was trimmed by 8 bases and J by 3 bases, leaving 13 bases between them. The CDR3 consists of 14 residues.

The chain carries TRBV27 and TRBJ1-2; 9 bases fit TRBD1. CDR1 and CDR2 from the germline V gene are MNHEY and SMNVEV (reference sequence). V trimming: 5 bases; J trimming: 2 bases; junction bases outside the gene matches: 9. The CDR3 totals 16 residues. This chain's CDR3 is CASSLTRQGGNYGYTF. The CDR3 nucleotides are TGTGCCAGCAGTCTCACTCGACAGGGGGGGAACTATGGCTACACCTTC.

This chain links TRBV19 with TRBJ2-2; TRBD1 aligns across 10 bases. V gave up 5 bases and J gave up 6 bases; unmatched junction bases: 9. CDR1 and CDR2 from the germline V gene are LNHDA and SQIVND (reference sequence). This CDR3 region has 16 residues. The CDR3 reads CASSPTGTGVSGELFF. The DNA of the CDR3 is TGTGCCAGTAGTCCAACCGGGACAGGGGTATCCGGGGAGCTGTTTTTT.

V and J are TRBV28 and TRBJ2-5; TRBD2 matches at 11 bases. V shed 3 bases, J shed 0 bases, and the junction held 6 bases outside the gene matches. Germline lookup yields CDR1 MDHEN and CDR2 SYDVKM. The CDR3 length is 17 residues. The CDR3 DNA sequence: TGTGCCAGCAGTTTCGGGCTAGCGGGGGGCTACCAAGAGACCCAGTACTTC. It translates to CASSFGLAGGYQETQYF.

The CDR3 is CASSLMRGPGDSPLHF. CDR3 coding DNA: TGTGCCAGCAGCCTCATGCGGGGTCCGGGTGATTCACCCCTCCACTTT. The rearrangement joins TRBV7-6 to TRBJ1-6; D not resolved. Germline V gene lookup returns CDR1 SGHVS and CDR2 FNYEAQ. This CDR3 spans 16 amino acids. V was pared by 5 bases and J by 8 bases, with 19 bases between.

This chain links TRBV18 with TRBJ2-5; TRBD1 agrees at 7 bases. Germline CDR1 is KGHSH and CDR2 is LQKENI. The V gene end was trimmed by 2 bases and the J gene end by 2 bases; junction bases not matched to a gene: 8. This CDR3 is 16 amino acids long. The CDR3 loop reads CASSPFRTGHQETQYF. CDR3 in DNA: TGTGCCAGCTCACCATTCCGGACAGGTCATCAAGAGACCCAGTACTTC.

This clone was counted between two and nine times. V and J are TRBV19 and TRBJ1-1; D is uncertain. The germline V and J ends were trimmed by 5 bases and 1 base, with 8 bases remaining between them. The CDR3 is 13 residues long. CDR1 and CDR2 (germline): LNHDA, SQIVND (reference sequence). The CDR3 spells CASSFSANTEAFF. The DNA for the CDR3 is TGTGCCAGTAGTTTCTCCGCGAACACTGAAGCTTTCTTT.

CDR3 residues: CASSLKDRALTGELFF. Written as DNA, the CDR3 is TGTGCCAGCAGCCTCAAAGACAGGGCCTTGACCGGGGAGCTGTTTTTT. V usage is TRBV13 and J usage is TRBJ2-2, with 7 bases lining up with TRBD1. Germline assignment: CDR1 PRHDT and CDR2 FYEKMQ (reference sequence). The CDR3 extends over 16 amino acids. V dropped 5 bases and J dropped 5; count of bases not matched to a gene: 11.

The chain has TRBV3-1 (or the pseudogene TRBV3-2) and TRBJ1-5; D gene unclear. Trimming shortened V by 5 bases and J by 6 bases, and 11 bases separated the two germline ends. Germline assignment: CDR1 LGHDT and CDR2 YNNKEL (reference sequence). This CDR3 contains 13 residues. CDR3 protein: CASSNRGVQPQHF. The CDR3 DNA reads TGTGCCAGCAGCAACCGGGGAGTTCAGCCCCAGCATTTT.

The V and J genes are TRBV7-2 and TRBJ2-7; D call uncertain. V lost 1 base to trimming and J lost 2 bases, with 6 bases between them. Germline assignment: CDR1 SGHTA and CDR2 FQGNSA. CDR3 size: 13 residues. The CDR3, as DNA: TGTGCCAGCAGCTTAGTCCAGGCCTACGAGCAGTACTTC. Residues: CASSLVQAYEQYF.

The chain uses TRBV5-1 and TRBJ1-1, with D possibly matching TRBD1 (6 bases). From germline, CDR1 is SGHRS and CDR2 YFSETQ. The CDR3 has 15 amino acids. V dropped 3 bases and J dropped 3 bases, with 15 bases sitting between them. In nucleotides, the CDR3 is TGCGCCAGCAGCTGGCGGCCGGGGGCGGACACTGAAGCTTTCTTT. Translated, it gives CASSWRPGADTEAFF. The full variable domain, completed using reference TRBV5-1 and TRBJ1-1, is KAGVTQTPRYLIKTRGQQVTLSCSPISGHRSVSWYQQTPGQGLQFLFEYFSETQRNKGNFPGRFSGRQFSNSRSEMNVSTLELGDSALYLCASSWRPGADTEAFFGQGTRLTVV.

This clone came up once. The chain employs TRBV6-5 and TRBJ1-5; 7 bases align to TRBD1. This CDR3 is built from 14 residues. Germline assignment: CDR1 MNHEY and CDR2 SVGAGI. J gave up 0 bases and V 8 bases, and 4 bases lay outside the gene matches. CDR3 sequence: CASGGQTSNQPQHF. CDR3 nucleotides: TGTGCCAGCGGGGGACAGACTAGCAATCAGCCCCAGCATTTT.

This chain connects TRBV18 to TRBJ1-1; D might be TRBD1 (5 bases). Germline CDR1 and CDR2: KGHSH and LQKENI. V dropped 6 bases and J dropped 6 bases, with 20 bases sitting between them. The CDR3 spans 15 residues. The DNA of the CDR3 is TGTGCCAGCTCCCGGGGGAGTTCCCCGGCCGCTGAAGCTTTCTTT. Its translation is CASSRGSSPAAEAFF.